This TCR beta chain was observed in a study of beta chain features in type 1 diabetes. Study background: Patients looked much like healthy donors when it came to age, gender and cell yields. Taken together, all samples contributed approximately 110 million examined sorted cells.

Overall study results and limits: Within each of all four CD4+ subsets, Type 1 diabetes patients had TCRB CDR3s that were moderately but significantly shorter.

The sequenced template was cDNA made from the entire isolated RNA. Sequenced by immunoSEQ multiplex PCR; TCRdb stores in-frame clones only, minus some. The sample shows about 700,000 clones, around an eighth of them seen only once. Germline loops: CDR1 MGHRA, CDR2 YSYEKL. The CDR3 sequence is 15 residues long. Trimming shortened V by 0 bases and J by 7 bases, and 15 bases separated the two germline ends. In its sample, this clone was seen a few times. The antigen remains unidentified. The rearrangement joins TRBV4-1 to TRBJ1-2; D perhaps matches TRBD1 (6 bases). The TCR was taken from a man between 18 and 29 years old with type 1 diabetes. Sequencing used naive CD4+ T cells from blood. CDR3 DNA sequence: TGCGCCAGCAGCCAAGATAGCGGCAGGGGCGGTGGCTACACCTTC. Amino acid sequence: CASSQDSGRGGGYTF.